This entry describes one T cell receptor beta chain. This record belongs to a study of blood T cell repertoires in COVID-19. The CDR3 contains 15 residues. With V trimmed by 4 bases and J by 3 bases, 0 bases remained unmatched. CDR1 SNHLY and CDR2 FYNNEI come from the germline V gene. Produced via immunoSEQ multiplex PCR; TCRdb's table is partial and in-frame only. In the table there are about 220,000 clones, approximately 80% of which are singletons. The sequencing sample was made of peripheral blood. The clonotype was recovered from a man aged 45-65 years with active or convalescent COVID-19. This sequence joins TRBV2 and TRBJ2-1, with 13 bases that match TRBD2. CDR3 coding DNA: TGTGCCAGCAGTGGACTAGCGGGGGGCTACAATGAGCAGTTCTTC. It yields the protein CASSGLAGGYNEQFF. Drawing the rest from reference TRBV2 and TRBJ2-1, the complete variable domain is EPEVTQTPSHQVTQMGQEVILRCVPISNHLYFYWYRQILGQKVEFLVSFYNNEISEKSEIFDDQFSVERPDGSNFTLKIRSTKLEDSAMYFCASSGLAGGYNEQFFGPGTRLTVL.